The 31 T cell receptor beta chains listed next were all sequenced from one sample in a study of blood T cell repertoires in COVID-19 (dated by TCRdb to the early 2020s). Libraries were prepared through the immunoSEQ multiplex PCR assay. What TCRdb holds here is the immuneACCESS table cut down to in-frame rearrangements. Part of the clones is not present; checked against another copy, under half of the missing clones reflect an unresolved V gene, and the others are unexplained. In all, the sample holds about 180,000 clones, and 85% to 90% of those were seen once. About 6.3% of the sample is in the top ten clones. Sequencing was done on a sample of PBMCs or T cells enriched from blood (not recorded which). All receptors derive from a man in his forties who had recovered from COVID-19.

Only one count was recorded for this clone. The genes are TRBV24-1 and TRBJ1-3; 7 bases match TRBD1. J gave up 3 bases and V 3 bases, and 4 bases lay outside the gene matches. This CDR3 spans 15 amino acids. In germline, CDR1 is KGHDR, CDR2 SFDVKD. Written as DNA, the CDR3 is TGTGCCACCAGTGATACCAGGGACAGTGGAAACACCATATATTTT. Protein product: CATSDTRDSGNTIYF.

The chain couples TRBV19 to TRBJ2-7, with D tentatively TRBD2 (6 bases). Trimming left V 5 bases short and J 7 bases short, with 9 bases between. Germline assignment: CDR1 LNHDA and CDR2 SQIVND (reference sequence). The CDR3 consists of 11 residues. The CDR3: CASSWAGEQYF. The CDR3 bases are TGTGCCAGTAGTTGGGCGGGGGAGCAGTACTTC.

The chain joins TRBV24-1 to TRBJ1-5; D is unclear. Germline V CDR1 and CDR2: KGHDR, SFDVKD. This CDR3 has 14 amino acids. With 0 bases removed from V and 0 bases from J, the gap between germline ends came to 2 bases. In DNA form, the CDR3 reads TGTGCCACCAGTGATTTGCTTAGCAATCAGCCCCAGCATTTT. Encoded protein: CATSDLLSNQPQHF.

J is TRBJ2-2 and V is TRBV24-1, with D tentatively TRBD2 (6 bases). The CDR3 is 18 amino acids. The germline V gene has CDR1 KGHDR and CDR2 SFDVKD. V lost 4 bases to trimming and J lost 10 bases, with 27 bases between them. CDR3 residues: CATSDPVSGPTPAVELFF. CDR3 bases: TGTGCCACCAGTGACCCCGTTAGCGGCCCCACACCCGCGGTGGAGCTGTTTTTT.

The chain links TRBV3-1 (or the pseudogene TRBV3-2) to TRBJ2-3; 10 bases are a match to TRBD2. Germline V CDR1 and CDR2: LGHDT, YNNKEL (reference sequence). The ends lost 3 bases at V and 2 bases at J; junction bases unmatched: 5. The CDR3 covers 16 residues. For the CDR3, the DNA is TGTGCCAGCAGCCATGGGACTAGCGCCTACACAGATACGCAGTATTTT. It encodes CASSHGTSAYTDTQYF.

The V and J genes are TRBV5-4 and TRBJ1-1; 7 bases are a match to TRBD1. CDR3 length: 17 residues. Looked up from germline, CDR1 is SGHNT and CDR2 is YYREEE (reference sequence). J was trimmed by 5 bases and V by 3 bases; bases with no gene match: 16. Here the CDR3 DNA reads TGTGCCAGCAGCTCCAGGGGGACCTTGGAACTTGGAACTGAAGCTTTCTTT. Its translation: CASSSRGTLELGTEAFF.

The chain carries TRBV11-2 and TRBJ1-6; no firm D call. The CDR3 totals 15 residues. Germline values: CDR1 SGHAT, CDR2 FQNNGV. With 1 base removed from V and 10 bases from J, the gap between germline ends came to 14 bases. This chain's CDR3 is CASSLVRQDDSPLHF. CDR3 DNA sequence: TGTGCCAGCAGCTTAGTCCGGCAGGATGACTCACCCCTCCACTTT.

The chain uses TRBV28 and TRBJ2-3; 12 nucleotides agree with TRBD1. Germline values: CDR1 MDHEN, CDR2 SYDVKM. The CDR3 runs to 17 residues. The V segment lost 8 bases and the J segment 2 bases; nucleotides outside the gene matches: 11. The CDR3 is CASGGTGGEKYTDTQYF. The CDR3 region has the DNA TGTGCCAGCGGGGGGACAGGGGGCGAGAAATACACAGATACGCAGTATTTT.

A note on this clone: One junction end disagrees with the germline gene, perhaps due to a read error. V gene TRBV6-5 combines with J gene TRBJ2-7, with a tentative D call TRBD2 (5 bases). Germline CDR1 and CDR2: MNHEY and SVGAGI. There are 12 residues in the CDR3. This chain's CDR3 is CASGETSGSVNF. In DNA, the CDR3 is TGTGCCAGCGGGGAGACCTCTGGGAGCGTAAATTTT.

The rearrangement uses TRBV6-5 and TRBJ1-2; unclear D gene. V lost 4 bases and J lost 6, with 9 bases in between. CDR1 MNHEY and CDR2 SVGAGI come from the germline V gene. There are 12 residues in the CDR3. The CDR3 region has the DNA TGTGCCAGCAGTTTTCAGGATAATGGCTACACCTTC. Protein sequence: CASSFQDNGYTF.

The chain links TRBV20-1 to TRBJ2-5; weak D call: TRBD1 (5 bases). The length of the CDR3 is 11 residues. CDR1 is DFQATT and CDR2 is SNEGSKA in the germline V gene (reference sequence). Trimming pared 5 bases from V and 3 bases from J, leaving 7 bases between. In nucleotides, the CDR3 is TGCAGTGCTCAGGGTAAAGAGACCCAGTACTTC. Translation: CSAQGKETQYF.

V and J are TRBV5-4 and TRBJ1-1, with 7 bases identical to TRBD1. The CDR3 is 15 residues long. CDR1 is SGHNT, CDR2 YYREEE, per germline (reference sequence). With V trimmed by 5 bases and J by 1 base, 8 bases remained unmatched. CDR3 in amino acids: CASSWQGVGNTEAFF. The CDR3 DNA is TGTGCCAGCAGTTGGCAGGGGGTTGGGAACACTGAAGCTTTCTTT. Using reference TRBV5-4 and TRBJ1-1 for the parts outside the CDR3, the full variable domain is ETGVTQSPTHLIKTRGQQVTLRCSSQSGHNTVSWYQQALGQGPQFIFQYYREEENGRGNFPPRFSGLQFPNYSSELNVNALELDDSALYLCASSWQGVGNTEAFFGQGTRLTVV.

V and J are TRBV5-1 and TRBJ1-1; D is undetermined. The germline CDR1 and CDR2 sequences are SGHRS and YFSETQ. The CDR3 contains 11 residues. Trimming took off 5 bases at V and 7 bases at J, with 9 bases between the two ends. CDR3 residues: CASRATGEAFF. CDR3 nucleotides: TGCGCCAGCAGAGCTACCGGTGAAGCTTTCTTT.

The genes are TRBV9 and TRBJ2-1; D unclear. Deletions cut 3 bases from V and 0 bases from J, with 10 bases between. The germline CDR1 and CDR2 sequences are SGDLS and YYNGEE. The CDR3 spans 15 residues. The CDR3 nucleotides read TGTGCCAGCAGCGGCTCGCCAGACTCCTACAATGAGCAGTTCTTC. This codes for CASSGSPDSYNEQFF. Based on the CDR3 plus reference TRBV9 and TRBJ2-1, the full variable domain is DSGVTQTPKHLITATGQRVTLRCSPRSGDLSVYWYQQSLDQGLQFLIQYYNGEERAKGNILERFSAQQFPDLHSELNLSSLELGDSALYFCASSGSPDSYNEQFFGPGTRLTVL.

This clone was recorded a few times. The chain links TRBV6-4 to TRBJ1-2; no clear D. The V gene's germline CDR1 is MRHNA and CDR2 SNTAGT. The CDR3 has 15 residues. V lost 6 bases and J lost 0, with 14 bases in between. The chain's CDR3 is CASRESGEANYGYTF. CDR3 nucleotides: TGTGCCAGCAGAGAAAGTGGGGAGGCTAACTATGGCTACACCTTC.

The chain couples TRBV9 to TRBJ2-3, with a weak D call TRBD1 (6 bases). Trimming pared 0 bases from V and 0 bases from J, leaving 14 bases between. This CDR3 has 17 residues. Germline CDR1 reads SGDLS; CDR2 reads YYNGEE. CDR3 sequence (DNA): TGTGCCAGCAGCGTAGACTTACCAGGGACAAGCACAGATACGCAGTATTTT. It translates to CASSVDLPGTSTDTQYF.

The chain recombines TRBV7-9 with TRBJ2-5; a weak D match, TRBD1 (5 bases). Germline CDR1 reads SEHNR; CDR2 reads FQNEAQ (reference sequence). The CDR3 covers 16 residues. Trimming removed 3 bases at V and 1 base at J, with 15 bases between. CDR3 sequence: CASSFLSGFGQETQYF. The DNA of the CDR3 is TGTGCCAGCAGCTTCTTATCAGGGTTCGGCCAAGAGACCCAGTACTTC.

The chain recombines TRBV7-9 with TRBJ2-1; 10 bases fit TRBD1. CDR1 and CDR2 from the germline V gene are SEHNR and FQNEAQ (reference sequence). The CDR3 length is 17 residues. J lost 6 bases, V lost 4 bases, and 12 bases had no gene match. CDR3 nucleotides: TGTGCCAGCAGCTCCCTGTGGGGGACAGGGGTTCCCAATGAGCAGTTCTTC. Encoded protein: CASSSLWGTGVPNEQFF. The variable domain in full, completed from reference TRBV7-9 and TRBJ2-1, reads DTGVSQNPRHKITKRGQNVTFRCDPISEHNRLYWYRQTLGQGPEFLTYFQNEAQLEKSRLLSDRFSAERPKGSFSTLEIQRTEQGDSAMYLCASSSLWGTGVPNEQFFGPGTRLTVL.

The chain's CDR3 is CASSTRLFTGGPSGNTIYF. In DNA, the CDR3 is TGTGCCAGCAGCACCAGATTATTCACAGGGGGCCCCTCTGGAAACACCATATATTTT. The chain links TRBV7-2 to TRBJ1-3; 9 nucleotides line up with TRBD1. Germline assignment: CDR1 SGHTA and CDR2 FQGNSA. The CDR3 has 19 amino acids. Germline trimming cut 5 bases from V and 0 bases from J; bases unmatched to any gene: 14.

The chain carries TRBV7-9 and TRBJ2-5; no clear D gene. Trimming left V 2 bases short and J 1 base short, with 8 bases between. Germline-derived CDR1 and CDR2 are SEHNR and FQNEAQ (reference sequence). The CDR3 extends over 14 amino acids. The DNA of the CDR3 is TGTGCCAGCAGCTTATTAGGAGTCCAAGAGACCCAGTACTTC. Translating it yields CASSLLGVQETQYF.

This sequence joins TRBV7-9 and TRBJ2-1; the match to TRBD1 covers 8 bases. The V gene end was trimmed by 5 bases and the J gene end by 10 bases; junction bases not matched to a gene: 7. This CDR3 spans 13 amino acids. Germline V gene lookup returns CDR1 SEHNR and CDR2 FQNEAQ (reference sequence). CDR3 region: CASSPGQGGEQFF. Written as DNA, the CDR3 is TGTGCCAGCAGCCCCGGACAGGGTGGAGAGCAGTTCTTC.

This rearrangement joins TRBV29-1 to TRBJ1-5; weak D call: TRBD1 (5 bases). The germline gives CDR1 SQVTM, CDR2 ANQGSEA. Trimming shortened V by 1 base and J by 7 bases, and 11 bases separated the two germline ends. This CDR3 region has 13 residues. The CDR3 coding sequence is TGCAGCGTTGAAGTAGGGGAGGGCCAGCCCCAGCATTTT. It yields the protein CSVEVGEGQPQHF. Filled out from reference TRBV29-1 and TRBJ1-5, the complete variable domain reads SAVISQKPSRDICQRGTSLTIQCQVDSQVTMMFWYRQQPGQSLTLIATANQGSEATYESGFVIDKFPISRPNLTFSTLTVSNMSPEDSSIYLCSVEVGEGQPQHFGDGTRLSIL.

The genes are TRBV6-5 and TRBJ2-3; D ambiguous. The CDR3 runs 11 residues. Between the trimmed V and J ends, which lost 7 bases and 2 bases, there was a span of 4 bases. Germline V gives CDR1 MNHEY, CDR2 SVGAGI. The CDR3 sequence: CASTVTDTQYF. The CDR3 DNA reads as TGTGCCAGCACGGTCACAGATACGCAGTATTTT.

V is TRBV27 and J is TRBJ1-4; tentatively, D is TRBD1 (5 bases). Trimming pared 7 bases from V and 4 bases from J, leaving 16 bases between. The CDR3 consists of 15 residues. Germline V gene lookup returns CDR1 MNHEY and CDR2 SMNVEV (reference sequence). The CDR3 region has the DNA TGTGCCAGCATGAGCCTCGGGGGGATTAATGAAAAACTGTTTTTT. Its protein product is CASMSLGGINEKLFF.

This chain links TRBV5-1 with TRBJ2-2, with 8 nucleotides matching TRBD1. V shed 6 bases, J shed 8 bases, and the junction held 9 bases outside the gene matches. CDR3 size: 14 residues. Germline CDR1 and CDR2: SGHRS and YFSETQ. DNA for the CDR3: TGCGCCAGCACTCTGCAGGGGGCTACGGGGGAGCTGTTTTTT. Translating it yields CASTLQGATGELFF.

The CDR3: CASSLNQGSNQPQHF. CDR3 bases: TGTGCCAGCAGCTTGAACCAGGGGAGCAATCAGCCCCAGCATTTT. The chain employs TRBV5-5 and TRBJ1-5, with a weak D call TRBD1 (6 bases). This CDR3 is 15 amino acids long. CDR1 is SGHKS, CDR2 YYEKEE, per germline (reference sequence). The V end lost 1 base, the J end lost 1 base, and 9 bases lay between the germline ends.

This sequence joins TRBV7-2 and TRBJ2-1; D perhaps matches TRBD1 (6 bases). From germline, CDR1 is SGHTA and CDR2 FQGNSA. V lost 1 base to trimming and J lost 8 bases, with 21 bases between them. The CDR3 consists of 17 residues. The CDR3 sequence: CASSLVRSAGVADEQFF. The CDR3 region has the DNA TGTGCCAGCAGCTTAGTTAGGTCGGCAGGGGTTGCGGATGAGCAGTTCTTC.

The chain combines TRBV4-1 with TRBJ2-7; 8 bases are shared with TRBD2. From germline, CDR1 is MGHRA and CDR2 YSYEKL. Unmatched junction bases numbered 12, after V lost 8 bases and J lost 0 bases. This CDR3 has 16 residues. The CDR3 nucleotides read TGCGCCAGCTCGGGGGAGCGGGGGACCATCTCCTACGAGCAGTACTTC. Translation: CASSGERGTISYEQYF.

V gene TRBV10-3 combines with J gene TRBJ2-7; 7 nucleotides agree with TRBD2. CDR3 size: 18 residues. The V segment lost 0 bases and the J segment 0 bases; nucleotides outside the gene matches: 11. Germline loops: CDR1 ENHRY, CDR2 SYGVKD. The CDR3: CAISESWGLGGSSYEQYF. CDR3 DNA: TGTGCCATCAGTGAGTCGTGGGGTTTGGGGGGGAGCTCCTACGAGCAGTACTTC.

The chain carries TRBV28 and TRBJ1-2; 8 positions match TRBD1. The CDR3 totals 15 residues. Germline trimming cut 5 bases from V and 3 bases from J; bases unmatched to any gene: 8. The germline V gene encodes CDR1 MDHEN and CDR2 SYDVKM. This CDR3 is CASSLGQGSYYGYTF. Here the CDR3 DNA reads TGTGCCAGCAGTCTAGGACAGGGTTCCTACTATGGCTACACCTTC.

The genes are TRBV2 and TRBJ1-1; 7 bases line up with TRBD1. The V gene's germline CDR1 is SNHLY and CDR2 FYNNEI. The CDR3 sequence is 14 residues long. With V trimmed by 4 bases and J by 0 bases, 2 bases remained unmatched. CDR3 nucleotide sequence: TGTGCCAGCAGTGCGGGACAGATGAACACTGAAGCTTTCTTT. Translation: CASSAGQMNTEAFF.